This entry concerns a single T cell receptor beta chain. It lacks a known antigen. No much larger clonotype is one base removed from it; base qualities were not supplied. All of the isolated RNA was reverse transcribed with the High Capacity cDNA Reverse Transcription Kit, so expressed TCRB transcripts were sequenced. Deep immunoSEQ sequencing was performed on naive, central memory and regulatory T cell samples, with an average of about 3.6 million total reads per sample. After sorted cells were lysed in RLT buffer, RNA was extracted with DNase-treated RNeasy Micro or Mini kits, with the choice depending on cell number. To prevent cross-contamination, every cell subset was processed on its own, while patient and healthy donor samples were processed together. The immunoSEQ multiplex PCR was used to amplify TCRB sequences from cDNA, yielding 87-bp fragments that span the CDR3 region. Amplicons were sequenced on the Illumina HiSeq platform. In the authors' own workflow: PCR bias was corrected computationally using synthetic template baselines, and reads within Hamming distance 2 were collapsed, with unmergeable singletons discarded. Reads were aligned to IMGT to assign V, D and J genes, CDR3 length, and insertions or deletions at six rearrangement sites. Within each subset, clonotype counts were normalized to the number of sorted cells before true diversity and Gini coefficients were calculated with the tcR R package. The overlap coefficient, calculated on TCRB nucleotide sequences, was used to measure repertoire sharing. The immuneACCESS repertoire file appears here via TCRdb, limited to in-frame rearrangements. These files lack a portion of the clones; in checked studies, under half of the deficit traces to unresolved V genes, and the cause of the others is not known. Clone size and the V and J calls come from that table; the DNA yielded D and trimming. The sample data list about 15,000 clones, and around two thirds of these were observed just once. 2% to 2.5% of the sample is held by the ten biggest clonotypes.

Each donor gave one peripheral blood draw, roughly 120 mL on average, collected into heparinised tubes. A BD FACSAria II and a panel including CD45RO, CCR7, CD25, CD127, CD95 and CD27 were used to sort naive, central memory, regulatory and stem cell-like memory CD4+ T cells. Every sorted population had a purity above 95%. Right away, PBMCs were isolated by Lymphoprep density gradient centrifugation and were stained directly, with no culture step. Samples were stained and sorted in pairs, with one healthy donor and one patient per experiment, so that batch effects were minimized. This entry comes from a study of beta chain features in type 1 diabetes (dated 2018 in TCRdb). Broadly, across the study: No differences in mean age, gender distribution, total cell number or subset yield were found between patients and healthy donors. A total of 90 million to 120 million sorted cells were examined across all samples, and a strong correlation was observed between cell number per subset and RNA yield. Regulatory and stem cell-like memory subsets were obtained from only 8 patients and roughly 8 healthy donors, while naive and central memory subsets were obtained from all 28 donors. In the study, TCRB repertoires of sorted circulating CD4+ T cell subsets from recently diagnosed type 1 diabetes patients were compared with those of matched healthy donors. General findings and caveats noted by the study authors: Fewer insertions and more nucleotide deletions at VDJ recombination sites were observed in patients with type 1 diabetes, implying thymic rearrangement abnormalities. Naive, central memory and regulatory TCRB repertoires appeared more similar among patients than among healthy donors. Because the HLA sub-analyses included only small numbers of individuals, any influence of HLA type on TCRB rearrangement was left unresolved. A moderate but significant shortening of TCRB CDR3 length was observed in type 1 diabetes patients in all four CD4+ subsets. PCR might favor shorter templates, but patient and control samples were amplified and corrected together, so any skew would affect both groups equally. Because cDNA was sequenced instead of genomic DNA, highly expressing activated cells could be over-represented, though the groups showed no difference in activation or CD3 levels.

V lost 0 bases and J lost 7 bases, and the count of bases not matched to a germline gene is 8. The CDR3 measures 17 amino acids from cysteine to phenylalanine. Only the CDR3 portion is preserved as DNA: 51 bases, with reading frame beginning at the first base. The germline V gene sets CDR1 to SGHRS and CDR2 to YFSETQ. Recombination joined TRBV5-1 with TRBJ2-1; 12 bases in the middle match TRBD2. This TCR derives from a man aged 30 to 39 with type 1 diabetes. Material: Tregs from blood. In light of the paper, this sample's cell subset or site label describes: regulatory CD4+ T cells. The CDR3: CASSLAGLAGGGNEQFF. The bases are TGCGCCAGCAGCTTGGCCGGCCTAGCGGGAGGGGGGAATGAGCAGTTCTTC.